A selection of T cell receptor beta chains follows, all from one sample in a study of cytomegalovirus exposure and HLA in healthy donors. The method was immunoSEQ multiplex PCR; TCRdb's version includes in-frame clones alone and lacks a portion of them. Here the sample spans 100,000 to 150,000 clones, roughly 85% being singletons. The sequenced sample was PBMCs. These receptors were collected from a woman aged 40 to 49 in good health and CMV-seropositive. Each CDR3 is given with its conserved first and last residue. Fields, in order: clone size, V gene, D gene, J gene, CDR3 protein, CDR3 DNA. D genes are given only for firm matches. Size values are once, few and many counts, or a class for expanded clones, and some rows have none.

clone_size: NA; v_call: TRBV6-6; d_call: NA; j_call: TRBJ2-5; cdr3_aa: CASSYPHTGETQYF; cdr3_nt: TGTGCCAGCAGTTACCCCCATACCGGGGAGACCCAGTACTTC
clone_size: NA; v_call: TRBV10-3; d_call: TRBD2; j_call: TRBJ2-3; cdr3_aa: CAISEVGGRPSSTDTQYF; cdr3_nt: TGTGCCATCAGTGAGGTGGGCGGGAGGCCTTCTAGCACAGATACGCAGTATTTT
clone_size: NA; v_call: TRBV30; d_call: NA; j_call: TRBJ2-5; cdr3_aa: CAWSEGHQRETQYF; cdr3_nt: TGTGCCTGGAGTGAGGGACACCAAAGGGAGACCCAGTACTTC
clone_size: NA; v_call: TRBV28; d_call: TRBD2; j_call: TRBJ2-7; cdr3_aa: CASSSGLTLYEQYF; cdr3_nt: TGTGCCAGCAGTTCGGGACTAACTCTTTACGAGCAGTACTTC
clone_size: NA; v_call: TRBV10-3; d_call: NA; j_call: TRBJ2-7; cdr3_aa: CAITSDSFSYEQYF; cdr3_nt: TGTGCCATCACATCGGACAGCTTCTCCTACGAGCAGTACTTC
clone_size: NA; v_call: TRBV29-1; d_call: TRBD1; j_call: TRBJ2-7; cdr3_aa: CSVVLGTGYVYEQYF; cdr3_nt: TGCAGCGTTGTTTTAGGGACAGGGTATGTCTACGAGCAGTACTTC
clone_size: NA; v_call: TRBV11-2; d_call: TRBD2; j_call: TRBJ2-7; cdr3_aa: CASSVSGTSYEQYF; cdr3_nt: TGTGCCAGCAGCGTTAGCGGGACCTCCTACGAGCAGTACTTC
clone_size: NA; v_call: TRBV4-1; d_call: NA; j_call: TRBJ1-1; cdr3_aa: CASSPGQYMNTEAFF; cdr3_nt: TGCGCCAGCAGCCCAGGACAGTACATGAACACTGAAGCTTTCTTT
clone_size: few; v_call: TRBV5-1; d_call: TRBD2; j_call: TRBJ2-1; cdr3_aa: CASSGRDIRFSGVKSYNEQFF; cdr3_nt: TGCGCCAGCAGCGGCCGGGACATAAGATTTAGCGGGGTGAAAAGCTACAATGAGCAGTTCTTC
clone_size: NA; v_call: TRBV2; d_call: TRBD2; j_call: TRBJ2-3; cdr3_aa: CASSEAGLAGGTDTQYF; cdr3_nt: TGTGCCAGCAGTGAGGCGGGACTAGCGGGAGGCACAGATACGCAGTATTTT
clone_size: NA; v_call: TRBV6-1; d_call: TRBD1; j_call: TRBJ2-3; cdr3_aa: CASSDGTGGTDTQYF; cdr3_nt: TGTGCCAGCAGTGACGGGACAGGGGGCACAGATACGCAGTATTTT
clone_size: NA; v_call: TRBV14; d_call: TRBD1; j_call: TRBJ2-7; cdr3_aa: CASSATGFGEQYF; cdr3_nt: TGTGCCAGCAGCGCGACAGGGTTTGGTGAGCAGTACTTC
clone_size: NA; v_call: TRBV19; d_call: NA; j_call: TRBJ1-5; cdr3_aa: CASSLAGYSNQPQHF; cdr3_nt: TGTGCCAGTAGTTTGGCAGGGTATAGCAATCAGCCCCAGCATTTT
clone_size: once; v_call: TRBV5-8; d_call: NA; j_call: TRBJ1-2; cdr3_aa: CASSLSHIPF; cdr3_nt: TGTGCCAGCAGCTTGAGCCATATCCCCTTC
clone_size: NA; v_call: TRBV10-2; d_call: TRBD1; j_call: TRBJ1-2; cdr3_aa: CASVRRDRPNYGYTF; cdr3_nt: TGCGCCAGCGTCAGGAGGGACAGGCCTAACTATGGCTACACCTTC
clone_size: few; v_call: TRBV2; d_call: NA; j_call: TRBJ2-1; cdr3_aa: CASSEAYQAPGPEQFF; cdr3_nt: TGTGCCAGCAGTGAAGCATATCAGGCCCCAGGGCCTGAGCAGTTCTTC
clone_size: NA; v_call: TRBV7-8; d_call: TRBD2; j_call: TRBJ2-7; cdr3_aa: CASSSRGGSTYEQYF; cdr3_nt: TGTGCCAGCAGCTCACGGGGGGGGAGTACCTACGAGCAGTACTTC
clone_size: NA; v_call: TRBV19; d_call: TRBD2; j_call: TRBJ2-2; cdr3_aa: CASSLLRLADNTGELFF; cdr3_nt: TGTGCCAGTAGTCTCTTGCGACTAGCAGATAACACCGGGGAGCTGTTTTTT
clone_size: NA; v_call: TRBV2; d_call: NA; j_call: TRBJ1-6; cdr3_aa: CASRRQVNNSPLHF; cdr3_nt: TGTGCCAGCAGGAGACAGGTTAATAATTCACCCCTCCACTTT
clone_size: NA; v_call: TRBV4-3; d_call: TRBD2; j_call: TRBJ2-3; cdr3_aa: CASIGTSGRMGTDTQYF; cdr3_nt: TGCGCCAGCATCGGGACTAGCGGGAGGATGGGCACAGATACGCAGTATTTT
clone_size: NA; v_call: TRBV2; d_call: TRBD1; j_call: TRBJ1-2; cdr3_aa: CASSEGTGYGYTF; cdr3_nt: TGTGCCAGCAGTGAAGGGACAGGGTATGGCTACACCTTC
clone_size: NA; v_call: TRBV29-1; d_call: TRBD2; j_call: TRBJ2-4; cdr3_aa: CSAGRAIGGNIQYF; cdr3_nt: TGCAGCGCTGGGAGGGCTATAGGTGGAAACATTCAGTACTTC
clone_size: NA; v_call: TRBV6-5; d_call: NA; j_call: TRBJ1-1; cdr3_aa: CASSPPGRTEAFF; cdr3_nt: TGTGCCAGCAGTCCGCCGGGTAGGACTGAAGCTTTCTTT
clone_size: NA; v_call: TRBV7-3; d_call: NA; j_call: TRBJ2-2; cdr3_aa: CASSLSWSTGELFF; cdr3_nt: TGTGCCAGCAGCTTAAGCTGGAGTACCGGGGAGCTGTTTTTT
clone_size: NA; v_call: TRBV6-1; d_call: NA; j_call: TRBJ2-3; cdr3_aa: CASSERKPPDTQYF; cdr3_nt: TGTGCCAGCAGTGAAAGAAAGCCACCTGATACGCAGTATTTT
clone_size: NA; v_call: TRBV4-1; d_call: TRBD2; j_call: TRBJ2-1; cdr3_aa: CASSTREGFEQFF; cdr3_nt: TGCGCCAGCAGTACTCGGGAGGGCTTTGAGCAGTTCTTC
clone_size: NA; v_call: TRBV5-6; d_call: NA; j_call: TRBJ2-7; cdr3_aa: CASSFRSAYEQYF; cdr3_nt: TGTGCCAGCAGCTTTCGGAGTGCCTACGAGCAGTACTTC
clone_size: NA; v_call: TRBV19; d_call: NA; j_call: TRBJ2-1; cdr3_aa: CASSIRGSGNEQFF; cdr3_nt: TGTGCCAGTAGTATCCGAGGGAGTGGGAATGAGCAGTTCTTC
clone_size: NA; v_call: TRBV6-4; d_call: NA; j_call: TRBJ2-3; cdr3_aa: CASSDRASEADTQYF; cdr3_nt: TGTGCCAGCAGTGACCGGGCTAGCGAAGCAGATACGCAGTATTTT
clone_size: NA; v_call: TRBV6-6; d_call: NA; j_call: TRBJ1-4; cdr3_aa: CASTPGREEKLFF; cdr3_nt: TGTGCCAGCACTCCGGGAAGGGAAGAAAAACTGTTTTTT
clone_size: NA; v_call: TRBV2; d_call: TRBD1; j_call: TRBJ2-7; cdr3_aa: CASSGAGTGGEQYF; cdr3_nt: TGTGCCAGCAGTGGAGCCGGGACAGGGGGCGAGCAGTACTTC
clone_size: NA; v_call: TRBV28; d_call: TRBD1; j_call: TRBJ2-5; cdr3_aa: CASSTTRGRYQETQYF; cdr3_nt: TGTGCCAGCAGTACCACCAGGGGGCGATACCAAGAGACCCAGTACTTC
clone_size: NA; v_call: TRBV18; d_call: TRBD1; j_call: TRBJ1-4; cdr3_aa: CASSPGTGSGEKLFF; cdr3_nt: TGTGCCAGCTCACCTGGGACAGGGTCGGGTGAAAAACTGTTTTTT
clone_size: NA; v_call: TRBV5-1; d_call: NA; j_call: TRBJ2-5; cdr3_aa: CASSPRQVWETQYF; cdr3_nt: TGCGCCAGCAGCCCTCGGCAGGTTTGGGAGACCCAGTACTTC
clone_size: NA; v_call: TRBV2; d_call: TRBD1; j_call: TRBJ2-5; cdr3_aa: CASRQGQETQYF; cdr3_nt: TGTGCCAGTCGACAGGGACAAGAGACCCAGTACTTC
clone_size: NA; v_call: TRBV7-9; d_call: TRBD2; j_call: TRBJ2-1; cdr3_aa: CASSSRTSGRINEQFF; cdr3_nt: TGTGCCAGCAGCTCTCGGACTAGCGGTAGGATCAATGAGCAGTTCTTC
clone_size: NA; v_call: TRBV10-1; d_call: TRBD2; j_call: TRBJ2-1; cdr3_aa: CASSGASGRVGYNEQFF; cdr3_nt: TGCGCCAGCAGTGGGGCTAGCGGGAGGGTAGGCTACAATGAGCAGTTCTTC
clone_size: NA; v_call: TRBV6-5; d_call: NA; j_call: TRBJ2-1; cdr3_aa: CASSYSVMSSYNEQFF; cdr3_nt: TGTGCCAGCAGTTACTCTGTTATGAGCTCCTACAATGAGCAGTTCTTC
clone_size: NA; v_call: TRBV5-6; d_call: TRBD1; j_call: TRBJ2-2; cdr3_aa: CASSFRQGRTGELFF; cdr3_nt: TGTGCCAGCAGCTTCCGACAGGGGAGGACCGGGGAGCTGTTTTTT
clone_size: NA; v_call: TRBV9; d_call: NA; j_call: TRBJ2-1; cdr3_aa: CASSVDLESSYNEQFF; cdr3_nt: TGTGCCAGCAGCGTAGATTTAGAGAGCTCCTACAATGAGCAGTTCTTC
clone_size: NA; v_call: TRBV5-4; d_call: NA; j_call: TRBJ2-1; cdr3_aa: CASSLVPEAVYEQFF; cdr3_nt: TGTGCCAGCAGCTTGGTTCCCGAAGCTGTGTATGAGCAGTTCTTC
clone_size: NA; v_call: TRBV15; d_call: NA; j_call: TRBJ2-7; cdr3_aa: CATSPRQDAYEQYF; cdr3_nt: TGTGCCACCAGCCCCAGACAGGATGCCTACGAGCAGTACTTC